This TCR beta chain was identified in a study of T cell responses to AZD1222 COVID-19 vaccine. Whole-study context: Second doses that came at about 4 or about 12 weeks were put together. Study-level findings and limits: Spike-specific TCRs gained breadth and depth after people received two AZD1222 doses. Nearly half of spike-specific TCRs reportedly target unmutated variant regions. Among vaccine-associated CD4 TCRs, coverage spanned spike, with dominance at 160-218 and 743-854.

The CDR3 is 11 amino acids. Germline loops: CDR1 SGHRS, CDR2 YFSETQ. Between the trimmed V and J ends, which lost 4 bases and 6 bases, there was a span of 5 bases. On this clone: The antigen is not known.

Sequencing used immunoSEQ multiplex PCR; TCRdb keeps in-frame clones, though not all of them. The sample includes about 140,000 clones, around 89% seen only once; the top ten take 4.7%. The chain recombines TRBV5-1 with TRBJ2-1; the D is unclear. The TCR comes from an adult in good health. The sequencing here drew on peripheral blood, taken on day 0 of AZD1222 vaccination. CDR3 in amino acids: CASSGVNEQFF. DNA of the CDR3: TGCGCCAGCAGCGGGGTCAATGAGCAGTTCTTC.